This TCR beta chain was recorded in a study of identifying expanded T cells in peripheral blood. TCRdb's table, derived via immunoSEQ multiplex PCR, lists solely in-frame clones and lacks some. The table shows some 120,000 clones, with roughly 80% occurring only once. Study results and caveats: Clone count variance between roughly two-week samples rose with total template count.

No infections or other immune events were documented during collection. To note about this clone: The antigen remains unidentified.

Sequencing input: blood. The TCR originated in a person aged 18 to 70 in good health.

CDR3 amino acids: CASKGNDRADYNEQFF. The CDR3 DNA is TGTGCCAGCAAGGGGAACGACAGGGCGGATTACAATGAGCAGTTCTTC. The rearrangement joins TRBV7-9 to TRBJ2-1; 7 bases match TRBD1. The V gene's germline CDR1 is SEHNR and CDR2 FQNEAQ (reference sequence). The CDR3 has 16 amino acids. Trimming cost V 7 bases and J 4 bases; bases outside gene matches: 13.